The entry below describes one TCR beta chain. This sample stems from a study of blood T cell repertoires in COVID-19. Germline values: CDR1 MDHEN, CDR2 SYDVKM. The germline V and J ends were trimmed by 3 bases and 6 bases, with 12 bases remaining between them. The CDR3 has 14 amino acids. The table came from immunoSEQ multiplex PCR; TCRdb's copy has only in-frame clones and leaves some out. The repertoire consists of roughly 68,000 clones, with about 81% occurring once and the leading ten covering about 9.1%. Specimen: peripheral blood. The receptor comes from a human donor in a cohort sampled during active COVID-19. J is TRBJ1-5 and V is TRBV28; no clear D gene. The CDR3 loop reads CASSFEEERQPQHF. The CDR3 DNA sequence: TGTGCCAGCAGTTTTGAGGAGGAACGTCAGCCCCAGCATTTT.